This T cell receptor (beta chain) stems from a study of siplizumab effects on memory and regulatory T cells. The V and J ends lost 1 base and 0 bases, in that order; junction bases with no gene match: 12. From germline, CDR1 is PRHDT and CDR2 FYEKMQ (reference sequence). This CDR3 comprises 18 residues. This clone has a handful of counts. Only in-frame clones appear in the TCRdb table, and some are missing; sequencing was by immunoSEQ multiplex PCR. The table has roughly 62,000 clones, approximately 95% seen once. The sample comprised CD8+ T cells sorted from blood. This clonotype was sampled from a human donor in good health. The chain has TRBV13 and TRBJ2-7; 7 bases align to TRBD2. Here the CDR3 DNA reads TGTGCCAGCAGCTTAGAAAACGTTGGGGGACTAAGCTCCTACGAGCAGTACTTC. Translating it yields CASSLENVGGLSSYEQYF.